This T cell receptor beta chain comes out of a study of cytomegalovirus exposure and HLA in healthy donors. The primer mix had 60 Vbeta and 13 Jbeta primers. Clones were read by immunoSEQ multiplex PCR, and TCRdb kept only the in-frame ones, dropping some. This table has tens of thousands of clones, around 80% appearing once. Study-level results: Apparent HLA restriction characterized most CMV-associated TCR beta chains in a later analysis. V- and J-gene trimming in TCR beta was tied to a missense DCLRE1C variant by an analysis performed later. Across donors, presence/absence analyses took sequencing depth to be roughly uniform.

Remarks on this clone: Its specificity is unknown.

CDR1 and CDR2 from the germline V gene are MNHEY and SVGAGI. The length of the CDR3 is 15 residues. The ends were cut back, 3 bases at V and 5 bases at J, with 13 bases in the middle. Input material: PBMCs. The source of this sequence is a male donor in good health and CMV-seropositive. The rearrangement uses TRBV6-5 and TRBJ2-2; a weak D match, TRBD2 (5 bases). The CDR3 nucleotides read TGTGCCAGCAGTTATTGGGAGATCGGTACCGGGGAGCTGTTTTTT. Its translation is CASSYWEIGTGELFF.